A single sample gave rise to the 14 T cell receptor beta chains below, sequenced in a study of cytomegalovirus exposure and HLA in healthy donors. PCR amplification relied on 60 Vbeta primers (plus 13 Jbeta primers). Sequencing was performed with immunoSEQ multiplex PCR; in TCRdb, only in-frame clones are kept and a portion is missing. The table lists about 110,000 clones, approximately 70% of them singletons, with roughly 10% in the top ten. Sequenced material: PBMCs. The receptors derive from a man aged 25-45 years in good health and CMV-seropositive.

The V call is TRBV5-4, the J call TRBJ2-7; the D gene is possibly TRBD2 (5 bases). Trimming removed 3 bases from V and 0 bases from J, with 10 bases in between. The CDR3 loop spans 14 amino acids. The V gene's germline CDR1 is SGHNT and CDR2 YYREEE (reference sequence). The CDR3 nucleotides are TGTGCCAGCAGCTCGCAGAGGGCCTCCTACGAGCAGTACTTC. It is translated as CASSSQRASYEQYF.

This chain uses TRBV5-6 with TRBJ1-1; D not certain. Trimming took 6 bases from V and 0 from J, leaving 18 bases between them. Per germline, CDR1 SGHDT and CDR2 YYEEEE. The CDR3 totals 16 residues. CDR3 in DNA: TGTGCCAGCAACCCTAGAGGGAGGTACATGAACACTGAAGCTTTCTTT. Protein: CASNPRGRYMNTEAFF.

The table lists this clone with a few counts. V and J are TRBV21-1 and TRBJ2-7; no check of the table's D call, TRBD1, against the DNA was made. TRBV21-1 is a pseudogene locus. CDR3 length: 18 residues. CDR3 DNA: TGTGCCAGCAGCAAAGTCCCGGGACAGGGTACGCTAACCTACGAGCAGTACGTC. Its protein product is CASSKVPGQGTLTYEQYV.

CDR3 sequence (DNA): TGTGCCAGCAGCTTAGTAGGGGGACAGGGGGACTATGGCTACACCTTC. This gives the protein CASSLVGGQGDYGYTF. The rearrangement joins TRBV7-6 to TRBJ1-2, with 11 bases lining up with TRBD1. Unmatched junction bases numbered 4, after V lost 1 base and J lost 3 bases. CDR3 length: 16 residues. The germline CDR1 and CDR2 sequences are SGHVS and FNYEAQ.

This chain joins TRBV7-2 and TRBJ2-3; weak D call: TRBD2 (6 bases). Between the trimmed V and J ends, which lost 5 bases and 6 bases, there was a span of 15 bases. CDR1 SGHTA and CDR2 FQGNSA come from the germline V gene. The CDR3 runs to 14 residues. The CDR3 here is CASSHRRAADTQYF. DNA of the CDR3: TGTGCCAGCAGCCATCGGAGGGCCGCGGATACGCAGTATTTT.

The chain combines TRBV27 with TRBJ2-5; D may be TRBD1 (6 bases). This CDR3 has 16 residues. The germline CDR1 and CDR2 sequences are MNHEY and SMNVEV (reference sequence). V was clipped by 2 bases and J by 1 base, with 14 bases between them. DNA for the CDR3: TGTGCCAGCAGTTTAGCCCCGGGACACATCCAAGAGACCCAGTACTTC. This gives the protein CASSLAPGHIQETQYF.

This clone turned up a few times. The V and J genes are TRBV30 and TRBJ1-2; the match to TRBD1 covers 7 bases. The CDR3 has 15 amino acids. Trimming removed 4 bases from V and 7 bases from J; junction bases left unmatched: 15. Germline CDR1 is GTSNPN and CDR2 is SVGIG (reference sequence). CDR3 bases: TGTGCCTGGACCTCCCTGACAGGGAGTATACGTGGCTACACCTTC. Amino acids: CAWTSLTGSIRGYTF.

In its sample, this clone was seen a few times. This sequence joins TRBV6-1 and TRBJ1-1; D is possibly TRBD1 (6 bases). In germline, CDR1 is MNHNS, CDR2 SASEGT. The V and J ends lost 7 bases and 4 bases respectively, with 13 bases between them. This CDR3 is built from 13 residues. Written as DNA, the CDR3 is TGTGCCAGCATTCGGACCAGGGGCACTGAAGCTTTCTTT. It codes for CASIRTRGTEAFF.

This chain connects TRBV7-3 to TRBJ1-1, with a possible D match to TRBD1 (5 bases). The CDR3 length is 13 residues. Germline CDR1 is SGHTA and CDR2 is FQGTGA. Trimming shortened V by 5 bases and J by 5 bases, and 12 bases separated the two germline ends. CDR3 nucleotide sequence: TGTGCCAGCAGCGGAGGGTGGGGGACTGAAGCTTTCTTT. This sequence encodes CASSGGWGTEAFF.

This clone was seen a handful of times. The chain links TRBV30 to TRBJ1-6, with D unresolved. The CDR3 sequence is 11 residues long. Trimming left V 1 base short and J 11 bases short, with 6 bases between. Per germline, CDR1 GTSNPN and CDR2 SVGIG (reference sequence). CDR3 sequence reads: CAWSELAPLHF. The DNA for the CDR3 is TGTGCCTGGAGTGAGCTCGCACCCCTCCACTTT.

The J gene is TRBJ2-5, the V gene TRBV29-1; TRBD2 agrees at 9 bases. CDR1 and CDR2 from the germline V gene are SQVTM and ANQGSEA. This CDR3 has 15 residues. V shed 8 bases and J 5 bases; nucleotides not matched to a gene: 15. CDR3 bases: TGCAGCCCCTCGGCAGCGGGAGGACTTGGGGAGACCCAGTACTTC. It translates to CSPSAAGGLGETQYF.

The V gene is TRBV4-1, the J gene TRBJ2-7, with D unresolved. The germline V gene encodes CDR1 MGHRA and CDR2 YSYEKL. The CDR3 has 17 residues. V was cut by 0 bases and J by 0 bases, with 15 bases left in between. CDR3 coding DNA: TGCGCCAGCAGCCAAGAGAATAGTAACCTCCCCTCCTACGAGCAGTACTTC. This codes for CASSQENSNLPSYEQYF.

Points on this clone: This specimen includes other DNA sequences encoding the same CDR3. This rearrangement joins TRBV18 to TRBJ1-5; no clear D. This CDR3 region has 15 residues. Germline CDR1 reads KGHSH; CDR2 reads LQKENI. The V and J ends lost 0 bases and 4 bases respectively, with 10 bases between them. The CDR3 sequence: CASSPPGGSNQPQHF. In DNA, the CDR3 is TGTGCCAGCTCACCACCGGGAGGGAGTAATCAGCCCCAGCATTTT.

The rearrangement joins TRBV5-1 to TRBJ1-1; no clear D. Per the germline V gene, CDR1 is SGHRS and CDR2 is YFSETQ. This CDR3 has 13 amino acids. V lost 2 bases and J lost 6, with 11 bases in between. The CDR3 spells CASSLGRSAEAFF. DNA for the CDR3: TGCGCCAGCAGCTTAGGACGTAGCGCTGAAGCTTTCTTT. The full variable domain, rest sourced from reference TRBV5-1 and TRBJ1-1, is KAGVTQTPRYLIKTRGQQVTLSCSPISGHRSVSWYQQTPGQGLQFLFEYFSETQRNKGNFPGRFSGRQFSNSRSEMNVSTLELGDSALYLCASSLGRSAEAFFGQGTRLTVV.